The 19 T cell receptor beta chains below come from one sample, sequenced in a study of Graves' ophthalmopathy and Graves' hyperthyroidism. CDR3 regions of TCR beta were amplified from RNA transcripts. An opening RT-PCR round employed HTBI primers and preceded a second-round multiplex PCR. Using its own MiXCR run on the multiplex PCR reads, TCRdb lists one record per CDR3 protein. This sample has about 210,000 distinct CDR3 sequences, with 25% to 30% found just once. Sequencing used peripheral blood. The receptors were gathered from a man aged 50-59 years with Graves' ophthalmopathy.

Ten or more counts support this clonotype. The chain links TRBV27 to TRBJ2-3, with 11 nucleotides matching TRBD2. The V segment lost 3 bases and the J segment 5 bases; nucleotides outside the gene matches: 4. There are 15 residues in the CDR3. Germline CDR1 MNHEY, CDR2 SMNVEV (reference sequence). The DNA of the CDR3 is TGTGCCAGCAGTTTGGGACTAGCGGAAATAGATACGCAGTATTTT. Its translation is CASSLGLAEIDTQYF.

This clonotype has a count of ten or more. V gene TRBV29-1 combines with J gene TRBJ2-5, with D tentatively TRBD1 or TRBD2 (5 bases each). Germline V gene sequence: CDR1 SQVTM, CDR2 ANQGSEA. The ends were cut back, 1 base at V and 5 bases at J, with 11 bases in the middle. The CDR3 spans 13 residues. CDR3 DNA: TGCAGCGTTGAAGGGGACCGGGTGGAGACCCAGTACTTC. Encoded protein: CSVEGDRVETQYF.

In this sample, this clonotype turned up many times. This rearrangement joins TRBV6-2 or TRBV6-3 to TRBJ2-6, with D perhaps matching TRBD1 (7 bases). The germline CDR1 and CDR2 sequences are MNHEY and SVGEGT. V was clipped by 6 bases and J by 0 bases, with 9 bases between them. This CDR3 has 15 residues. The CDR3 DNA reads TGTGCCAGCAGCAGGGGGGTCTCTGGGGCCAACGTCCTGACTTTC. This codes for CASSRGVSGANVLTF.

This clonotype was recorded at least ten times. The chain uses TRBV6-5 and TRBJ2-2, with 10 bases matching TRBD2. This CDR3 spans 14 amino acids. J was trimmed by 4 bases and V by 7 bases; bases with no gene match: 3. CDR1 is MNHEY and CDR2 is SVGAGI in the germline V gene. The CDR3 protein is CASKAGGGTGELFF. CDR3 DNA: TGTGCCAGCAAAGCGGGGGGGGGCACCGGGGAGCTGTTTTTT.

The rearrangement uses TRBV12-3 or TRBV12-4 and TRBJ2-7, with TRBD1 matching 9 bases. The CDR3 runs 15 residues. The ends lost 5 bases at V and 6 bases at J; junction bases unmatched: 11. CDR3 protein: CASSRTGTGLSEQYF. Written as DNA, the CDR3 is TGTGCCAGCAGTCGTACCGGGACAGGGCTTAGCGAGCAGTACTTC.

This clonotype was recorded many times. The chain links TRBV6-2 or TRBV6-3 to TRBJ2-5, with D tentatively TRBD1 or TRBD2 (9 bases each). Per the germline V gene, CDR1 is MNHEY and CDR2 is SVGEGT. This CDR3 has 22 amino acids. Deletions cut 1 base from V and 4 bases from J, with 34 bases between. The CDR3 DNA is TGTGCCAGCAGTTACTACGGGACAGGGAAATCGTATACAGCGGGAGGTGGAGAGACCCAGTACTTC. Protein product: CASSYYGTGKSYTAGGGETQYF.

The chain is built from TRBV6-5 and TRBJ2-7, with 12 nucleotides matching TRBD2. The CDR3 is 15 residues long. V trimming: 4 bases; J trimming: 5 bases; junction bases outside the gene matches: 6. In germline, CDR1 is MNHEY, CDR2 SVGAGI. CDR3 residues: CASSSSGRALHEQYF. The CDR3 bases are TGTGCCAGCAGTTCTAGCGGGAGGGCCTTGCACGAGCAGTACTTC.

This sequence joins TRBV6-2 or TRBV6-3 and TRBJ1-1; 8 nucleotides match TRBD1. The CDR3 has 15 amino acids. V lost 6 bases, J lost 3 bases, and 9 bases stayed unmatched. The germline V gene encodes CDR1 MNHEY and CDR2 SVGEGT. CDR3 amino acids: CASRTGGGRDTEAFF. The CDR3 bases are TGTGCCAGCAGAACAGGGGGTGGAAGGGACACTGAAGCTTTCTTT.

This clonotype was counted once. CDR3 bases: TGTGCCAGCAGTTACCCGGACAGGGGACAACTCACGCTCGAGCAGTACTTC. As protein: CASSYPDRGQLTLEQYF. This rearrangement joins TRBV12-3 or TRBV12-4 to TRBJ2-7; 9 bases align to TRBD1. This CDR3 comprises 17 residues. J lost 6 bases, V lost 4 bases, and 16 bases had no gene match.

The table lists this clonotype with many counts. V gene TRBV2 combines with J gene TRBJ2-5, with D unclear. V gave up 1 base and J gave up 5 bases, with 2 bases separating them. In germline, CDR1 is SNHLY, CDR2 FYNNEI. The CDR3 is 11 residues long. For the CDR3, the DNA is TGTGCCAGCAGTGAAGAGGAGACCCAGTACTTC. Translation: CASSEEETQYF. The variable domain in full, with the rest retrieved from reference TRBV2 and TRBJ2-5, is EPEVTQTPSHQVTQMGQEVILRCVPISNHLYFYWYRQILGQKVEFLVSFYNNEISEKSEIFDDQFSVERPDGSNFTLKIRSTKLEDSAMYFCASSEEETQYFGPGTRLLVL.

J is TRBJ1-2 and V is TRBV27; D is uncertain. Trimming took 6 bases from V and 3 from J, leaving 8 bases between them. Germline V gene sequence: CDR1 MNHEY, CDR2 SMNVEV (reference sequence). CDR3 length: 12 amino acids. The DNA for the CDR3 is TGTGCCAGCAGAACTGACCACTATGGCTACACCTTC. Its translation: CASRTDHYGYTF.

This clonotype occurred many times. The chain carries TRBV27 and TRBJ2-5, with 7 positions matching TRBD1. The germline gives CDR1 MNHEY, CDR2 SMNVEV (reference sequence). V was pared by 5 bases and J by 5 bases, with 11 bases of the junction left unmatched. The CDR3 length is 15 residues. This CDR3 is CASSTRRGRQETQYF. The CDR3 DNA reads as TGTGCCAGCAGTACTCGTAGGGGGCGCCAGGAGACCCAGTACTTC.

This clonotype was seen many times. This CDR3 reads CASSEGTGALWPQHF. The CDR3 nucleotides are TGTGCCAGCAGTGAAGGGACAGGGGCTCTTTGGCCCCAGCATTTT. This rearrangement joins TRBV2 to TRBJ1-5, with TRBD1 identical over 9 bases. The V and J ends lost 1 base and 9 bases, in that order; junction bases with no gene match: 7. CDR1 SNHLY and CDR2 FYNNEI come from the germline V gene. The CDR3 is made up of 15 amino acids.

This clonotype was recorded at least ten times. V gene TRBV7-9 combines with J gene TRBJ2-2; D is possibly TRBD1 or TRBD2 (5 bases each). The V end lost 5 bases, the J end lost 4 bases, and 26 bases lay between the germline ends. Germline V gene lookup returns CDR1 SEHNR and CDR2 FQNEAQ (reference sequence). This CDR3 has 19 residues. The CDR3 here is CASSTNIIRDGGSTGELFF. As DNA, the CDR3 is TGTGCCAGCAGCACGAACATCATCCGGGACGGAGGTTCCACCGGGGAGCTGTTTTTT.

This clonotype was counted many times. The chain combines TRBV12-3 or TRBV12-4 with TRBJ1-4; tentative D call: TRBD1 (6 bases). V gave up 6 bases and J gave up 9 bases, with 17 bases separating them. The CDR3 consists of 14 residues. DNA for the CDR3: TGTGCCAGCAGCCCCCGGGGACACGGTAAAAAACTGTTTTTT. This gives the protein CASSPRGHGKKLFF.

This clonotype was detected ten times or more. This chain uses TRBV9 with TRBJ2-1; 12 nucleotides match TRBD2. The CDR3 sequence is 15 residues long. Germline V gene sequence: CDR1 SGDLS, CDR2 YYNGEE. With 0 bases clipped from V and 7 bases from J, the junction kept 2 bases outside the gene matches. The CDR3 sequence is CASSVVGTSGNEQFF. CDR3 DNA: TGTGCCAGCAGCGTAGTGGGGACTAGCGGGAATGAGCAGTTCTTC.

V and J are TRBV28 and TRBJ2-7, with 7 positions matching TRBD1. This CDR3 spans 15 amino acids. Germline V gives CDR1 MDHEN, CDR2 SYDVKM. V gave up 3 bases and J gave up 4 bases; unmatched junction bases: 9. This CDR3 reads CASSLLADREYEQYF. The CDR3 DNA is TGTGCCAGCAGTTTGCTTGCCGACAGGGAATACGAGCAGTACTTC.

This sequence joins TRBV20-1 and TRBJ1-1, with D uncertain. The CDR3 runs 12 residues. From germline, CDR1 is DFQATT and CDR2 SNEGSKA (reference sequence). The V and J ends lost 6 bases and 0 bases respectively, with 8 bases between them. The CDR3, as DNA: TGCAGTGCCCCGACACTGAACACTGAAGCTTTCTTT. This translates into CSAPTLNTEAFF.

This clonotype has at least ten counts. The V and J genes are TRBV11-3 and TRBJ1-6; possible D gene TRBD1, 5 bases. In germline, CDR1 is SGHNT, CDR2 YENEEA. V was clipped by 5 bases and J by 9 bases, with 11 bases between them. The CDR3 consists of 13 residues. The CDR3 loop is CASSLQDSSPLHF. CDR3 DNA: TGTGCCAGCAGCCTACAAGACAGTTCACCCCTCCACTTT.